One and the same sample provided the 6 T cell receptor beta chains below, sequenced in a study of T cell responses to AZD1222 COVID-19 vaccine. Sequencing used immunoSEQ multiplex PCR; TCRdb keeps in-frame clones, though not all of them. This table has roughly 130,000 clones, 70% to 90% appearing once. The sample here was peripheral blood, taken on day 0 of AZD1222 vaccination. The source of these receptors is an adult in good health.

This clone was observed a handful of times. The chain is built from TRBV4-3 and TRBJ2-3; D gene ambiguous. The length of the CDR3 is 14 residues. V dropped 0 bases and J dropped 3 bases, with 7 bases sitting between them. Looked up from germline, CDR1 is LGHNA and CDR2 is YSLEER. Written as DNA, the CDR3 is TGCGCCAGCAGCCAAGATTTAGTTACAGATACGCAGTATTTT. Translating gives CASSQDLVTDTQYF.

V usage is TRBV30 and J usage is TRBJ1-1; TRBD1 agrees at 7 bases. The CDR3 length is 15 residues. Germline trimming cut 0 bases from V and 4 bases from J; bases unmatched to any gene: 8. Germline V CDR1 and CDR2: GTSNPN, SVGIG (reference sequence). The chain's CDR3 is CAWSVLQGYGTEAFF. The DNA for the CDR3 is TGTGCCTGGAGTGTATTACAGGGGTACGGCACTGAAGCTTTCTTT.

The chain employs TRBV7-2 and TRBJ1-1; the D gene is possibly TRBD1 (5 bases). CDR3 length: 15 amino acids. Germline assignment: CDR1 SGHTA and CDR2 FQGNSA. V lost 4 bases, J lost 3 bases, and 15 bases lay in between. This CDR3 reads CASSSGGGSHTEAFF. CDR3 bases: TGTGCCAGCAGCTCCGGGGGTGGGAGTCACACTGAAGCTTTCTTT.

This clone was counted once. The J gene is TRBJ2-1, the V gene TRBV9; D not certain. The germline CDR1 and CDR2 sequences are SGDLS and YYNGEE. This CDR3 is built from 13 residues. V shed 1 base and J shed 8 bases, with 10 bases lying between them. The CDR3 region has the DNA TGTGCCAGCAGCGTATCGGGTACGGATGAGCAGTTCTTC. This codes for CASSVSGTDEQFF.

The J gene is TRBJ2-7, the V gene TRBV6-5; 8 positions agree with TRBD1. Unmatched junction bases numbered 6, after V lost 7 bases and J lost 1 base. Germline V gene lookup returns CDR1 MNHEY and CDR2 SVGAGI. This CDR3 has 14 residues. Written as DNA, the CDR3 is TGTGCCAGCATGAGACAGGGGTTTTCCTACGAGCAGTACTTC. Protein product: CASMRQGFSYEQYF.

The V gene is TRBV5-4, the J gene TRBJ1-6; no clear D gene. V was pared by 4 bases and J by 7 bases, with 9 bases between. The CDR3 sequence is 13 residues long. Germline V gives CDR1 SGHNT, CDR2 YYREEE (reference sequence). The CDR3 DNA reads TGTGCCAGCAGCCCCGGAACAAATTCACCCCTCCACTTT. Protein: CASSPGTNSPLHF.